This is a list of T cell receptor beta chains from one sample in a study of T cells in Graves' hyperthyroidism and ophthalmopathy. From the multiplex PCR reads, TCRdb called clonotypes with MiXCR, one entry per CDR3 protein. The table lists approximately 690,000 distinct CDR3 sequences, about 15% of them singletons. The sample was blood. These receptors all stem from a woman in her 50s with Graves' ophthalmopathy. Both conserved end residues are part of each CDR3. Fields, in order: V gene, CDR3 length, J gene, clone size, D gene, CDR3 DNA, CDR3 protein. The D gene is left open where the match is weak. Part of the rows lack a size; the others show once, few, many or a class for expanded clones.

v_call: TRBV7-9; cdr3_length: 13; j_call: TRBJ1-4; clone_size: few; d_call: TRBD1; cdr3_nt: TGTGCCAGCAGCCCCAGGGACAGTGAAAAACTGTTTTTT; cdr3_aa: CASSPRDSEKLFF
v_call: TRBV7-2; cdr3_length: 18; j_call: TRBJ2-3; clone_size: many; d_call: TRBD2; cdr3_nt: TGTGCCAGCAGCTTCCTTAGTAGGCTAGCGGGGACCACAGATACGCAGTATTTT; cdr3_aa: CASSFLSRLAGTTDTQYF
v_call: TRBV5-1; cdr3_length: 15; j_call: TRBJ1-4; clone_size: .; d_call: TRBD1; cdr3_nt: TGCGCCAGCAGCATCTGGACAGGTGGAAATGAAAAACTGTTTTTT; cdr3_aa: CASSIWTGGNEKLFF
v_call: TRBV25-1; cdr3_length: 16; j_call: TRBJ2-1; clone_size: few; d_call: .; cdr3_nt: TGTGCCAGCAGTGGGGGGGCAGGGAGGACCTACAATGAGCAGTTCTTC; cdr3_aa: CASSGGAGRTYNEQFF
v_call: TRBV28; cdr3_length: 15; j_call: TRBJ2-5; clone_size: many; d_call: .; cdr3_nt: TGTGCCAGCAGTAACGGACAGCGACGACAAGAGACCCAGTACTTC; cdr3_aa: CASSNGQRRQETQYF
v_call: TRBV12-3/TRBV12-4; cdr3_length: 15; j_call: TRBJ2-7; clone_size: many; d_call: TRBD1; cdr3_nt: TGTGCCAGCAGTTCGGACAGGAGCTACTCCTACGAGCAGTACTTC; cdr3_aa: CASSSDRSYSYEQYF
v_call: TRBV9; cdr3_length: 13; j_call: TRBJ2-5; clone_size: many; d_call: .; cdr3_nt: TGTGCCAGCAGCGAAAGACAGCAAGAGACCCAGTACTTC; cdr3_aa: CASSERQQETQYF
v_call: TRBV9; cdr3_length: 15; j_call: TRBJ2-7; clone_size: .; d_call: TRBD2; cdr3_nt: TGTGCCAGCAGCGTCGGGACTAGCGGCGATTACGAGCAGTACTTC; cdr3_aa: CASSVGTSGDYEQYF
v_call: TRBV7-2; cdr3_length: 17; j_call: TRBJ1-2; clone_size: many; d_call: .; cdr3_nt: TGTGCCAGCAGCTTTGGTCATAGAACAGGGTTGGACTATGGCTACACCTTC; cdr3_aa: CASSFGHRTGLDYGYTF
v_call: TRBV7-3; cdr3_length: 12; j_call: TRBJ2-1; clone_size: many; d_call: .; cdr3_nt: TGTGCCAGCAGCCCGGACTATTATGAGCAGTTCTTC; cdr3_aa: CASSPDYYEQFF
v_call: TRBV5-1; cdr3_length: 13; j_call: TRBJ2-2; clone_size: many; d_call: .; cdr3_nt: TGCGCCAGCAGCTCGAACATGGCCGGGGAGCTGTTTTTT; cdr3_aa: CASSSNMAGELFF
v_call: TRBV20-1; cdr3_length: 12; j_call: TRBJ2-3; clone_size: many; d_call: .; cdr3_nt: TGCAGTGCTAGAGCGGGCACAGATACGCAGTATTTT; cdr3_aa: CSARAGTDTQYF
v_call: TRBV5-1; cdr3_length: 14; j_call: TRBJ2-7; clone_size: few; d_call: TRBD2; cdr3_nt: TGCGCCAGCAGCACTAGCGGGAGAGTCAACGAGCAGTACTTC; cdr3_aa: CASSTSGRVNEQYF
v_call: TRBV5-5; cdr3_length: 17; j_call: TRBJ2-1; clone_size: .; d_call: TRBD2; cdr3_nt: TGTGCCAGCAAACCGGGACTAGACCCACGCCTTGACAATGAGCAGTTCTTC; cdr3_aa: CASKPGLDPRLDNEQFF
v_call: TRBV5-1; cdr3_length: 17; j_call: TRBJ2-1; clone_size: many; d_call: .; cdr3_nt: TGCGCCAGCAGCTTGATAGGGGTAACTGCCTCCTACAATGAGCAGTTCTTC; cdr3_aa: CASSLIGVTASYNEQFF
v_call: TRBV20-1; cdr3_length: 14; j_call: TRBJ1-2; clone_size: few; d_call: .; cdr3_nt: TGCAGTGCGTCACCGCCGGGAACTCTAGGGGGTCCCACCTTC; cdr3_aa: CSASPPGTLGGPTF
v_call: TRBV20-1; cdr3_length: 14; j_call: TRBJ1-4; clone_size: few; d_call: TRBD1; cdr3_nt: TGCAGTGCTAGACACCGGACAGGGTACGAAAAACTGTTTTTT; cdr3_aa: CSARHRTGYEKLFF
v_call: TRBV10-3; cdr3_length: 14; j_call: TRBJ2-7; clone_size: .; d_call: .; cdr3_nt: TGTGCCATCAGTGAGTCGATGGGTCCGGGCGAGCAGTACTTC; cdr3_aa: CAISESMGPGEQYF
v_call: TRBV12-3/TRBV12-4; cdr3_length: 14; j_call: TRBJ1-1; clone_size: .; d_call: .; cdr3_nt: TGTGCCAGCAGTTTGGCCGGCCCCGGGACTGAAGCTTTCTTT; cdr3_aa: CASSLAGPGTEAFF
v_call: TRBV12-3/TRBV12-4; cdr3_length: 14; j_call: TRBJ1-1; clone_size: many; d_call: .; cdr3_nt: TGTGCCAGCAGTTACGGGACACCCAACACTGAAGCTTTCTTT; cdr3_aa: CASSYGTPNTEAFF
v_call: TRBV6-5; cdr3_length: 13; j_call: TRBJ2-7; clone_size: few; d_call: .; cdr3_nt: TGTGCCAGCAGTTACACGGACGGGTACGAGCAGTACTTC; cdr3_aa: CASSYTDGYEQYF
v_call: TRBV30; cdr3_length: 16; j_call: TRBJ2-4; clone_size: many; d_call: TRBD2; cdr3_nt: TGTGCCTGGAGTCTCACCGGGACTAGCGGGAGCAGCATTCAGTACTTC; cdr3_aa: CAWSLTGTSGSSIQYF
v_call: TRBV9; cdr3_length: 17; j_call: TRBJ2-1; clone_size: .; d_call: TRBD1; cdr3_nt: TGTGCCAGCAGCCCAGCCCGGGACAGGGTTAGGTACAATGAGCAGTTCTTC; cdr3_aa: CASSPARDRVRYNEQFF
v_call: TRBV28; cdr3_length: 14; j_call: TRBJ1-4; clone_size: many; d_call: .; cdr3_nt: TGTGCCAGCAGTTTGGTTCTCGGGGGGGAAAAACTGTTTTTT; cdr3_aa: CASSLVLGGEKLFF
v_call: TRBV6-9; cdr3_length: 15; j_call: TRBJ2-7; clone_size: many; d_call: .; cdr3_nt: TGTGCCAGCAGTTATTCGACGAACGGGGACTACGAGCAGTACTTC; cdr3_aa: CASSYSTNGDYEQYF
v_call: TRBV29-1; cdr3_length: 14; j_call: TRBJ2-7; clone_size: .; d_call: TRBD2; cdr3_nt: TGCAGCGTTGCCGGACTAGCTCGAAGCTACGAGCAGTACTTC; cdr3_aa: CSVAGLARSYEQYF
v_call: TRBV10-2; cdr3_length: 13; j_call: TRBJ2-7; clone_size: .; d_call: .; cdr3_nt: TGCGCCAGCTCTAGTCCCAACTCCTACGAGCAGTACTTC; cdr3_aa: CASSSPNSYEQYF
v_call: TRBV12-3/TRBV12-4; cdr3_length: 15; j_call: TRBJ1-5; clone_size: many; d_call: .; cdr3_nt: TGTGCCAGCAGTAGCTGGACTGAAAGCAATCAGCCCCAGCATTTT; cdr3_aa: CASSSWTESNQPQHF
v_call: TRBV12-3/TRBV12-4; cdr3_length: 16; j_call: TRBJ2-3; clone_size: many; d_call: TRBD2; cdr3_nt: TGTGCCAGCAGAGTAGCGGGAGTACGTAGCACAGATACGCAGTATTTT; cdr3_aa: CASRVAGVRSTDTQYF
v_call: TRBV28; cdr3_length: 15; j_call: TRBJ2-5; clone_size: many; d_call: .; cdr3_nt: TGTGCCAGCACCACAATGGCCGGGTTTGGGGAGACCCAGTACTTC; cdr3_aa: CASTTMAGFGETQYF
v_call: TRBV30; cdr3_length: 14; j_call: TRBJ2-1; clone_size: many; d_call: TRBD2; cdr3_nt: TGTGCCTGGGAAGCGGGAGACTCATACAATGAGCAGTTCTTC; cdr3_aa: CAWEAGDSYNEQFF
v_call: TRBV18; cdr3_length: 15; j_call: TRBJ2-7; clone_size: many; d_call: .; cdr3_nt: TGTGCCAGCTCACCACCGATTAGGACCTCAGGCGAGCAGTACTTC; cdr3_aa: CASSPPIRTSGEQYF